The 16 T cell receptor beta chains below all came from one sample that was sequenced in a study. TCRdb ran MiXCR on the 5' RACE reads and lists one entry per CDR3 protein. The sample holds more than 10,000 distinct CDR3 sequences; around 22% are singletons and the top ten take approximately 3%. The sample was naive CD4+ T cells sorted from blood. Subset reported: naive CD4+ T cells, CD4+CD45RA+CD25-. Receptors were obtained from a female donor with breast cancer.

As concerns this clonotype: This may come from a read error, since a much larger clone is one base off. No conserved phenylalanine or tryptophan is present at the end of the CDR3, so a read error is the likely explanation. The chain is built from TRBV5-1 and TRBJ1-1; D is unresolved. The V gene lost 10 bases and the J gene lost 1 base, with 14 bases spanning the gap. The V gene's germline CDR1 is SGHRS and CDR2 YFSETQ. This CDR3 is 13 amino acids long. Here the CDR3 reads CACQRTGNTEAFL. The DNA for the CDR3 is TGCGCCTGCCAAAGGACCGGGAACACTGAAGCTTTCTTA.

A note on this clonotype: The junction differs from germline at one of its ends, possibly a read error. V usage is TRBV20-1 and J usage is TRBJ1-1; D is uncertain. The CDR3 has 16 residues. Per germline, CDR1 DFQATT and CDR2 SNEGSKA (reference sequence). The CDR3 DNA sequence: TGCAGTGTTAGAAGAGGTTCACAGAGTTTGAACACTGAAGCTTTCTTT. Amino acid sequence: CSVRRGSQSLNTEAFF.

The table lists this clonotype with a few counts. The rearrangement joins TRBV29-1 to TRBJ2-1; D not resolved. Germline-derived CDR1 and CDR2 are SQVTM and ANQGSEA. The germline V and J ends were trimmed by 7 bases and 0 bases, with 16 bases remaining between them. The CDR3 totals 15 residues. The CDR3 nucleotides are TGCAGCGCGAGGTCGGGCGGTGGCTCCTACAATGAGCAGTTCTTC. Translated: CSARSGGGSYNEQFF.

The gene calls are TRBV7-9 and TRBJ2-1; no reliable D call. The CDR3 has 16 residues. Germline V gene data show CDR1 as SEHNR and CDR2 as FQNEAQ (reference sequence). V was shortened by 5 bases and J by 9 bases, with 23 bases between the two germline ends. CDR3 sequence (DNA): TGTGCCAGCAGCCAAGCCAACCCCTCCACATTCGTTGAGCAGTTCTTC. Translating it yields CASSQANPSTFVEQFF.

As for this clonotype: Compared with germline, one end of the junction differs, possibly owing to a read error. J is TRBJ1-5 and V is TRBV20-1, with D hard to call. Germline V CDR1 and CDR2: DFQATT, SNEGSKA (reference sequence). The CDR3 is made up of 16 amino acids. The CDR3 is CSAQVGKGTSNQAQHF. For the CDR3, the DNA is TGCAGTGCCCAGGTCGGAAAGGGAACCAGCAATCAGGCCCAGCATTTT.

This sequence joins TRBV7-2 and TRBJ2-1, with D perhaps matching TRBD2 (5 bases). The CDR3 is made up of 12 amino acids. The germline V gene has CDR1 SGHTA and CDR2 FQGNSA. Trimming removed 8 bases from V and 11 bases from J, with 16 bases in between. The CDR3 spells CASGELVGKQFF. The CDR3 nucleotides are TGTGCCAGCGGAGAACTAGTCGGAAAGCAGTTCTTC.

The V call is TRBV5-5, the J call TRBJ2-7; tentatively, D is TRBD2 (6 bases). V lost 6 bases, J lost 0 bases, and 13 bases lay in between. The germline V gene has CDR1 SGHKS and CDR2 YYEKEE (reference sequence). The CDR3 is 14 amino acids. In nucleotides, the CDR3 is TGTGCCAGCACCTCATTCGGGAGCTCCTACGAGCAGTACTTC. It yields the protein CASTSFGSSYEQYF.

As regards this clonotype: At one boundary the junction diverges from the germline segment, which might be a read error. This chain uses TRBV5-1 with TRBJ2-1; TRBD2 might be the D (6 bases). Per the germline V gene, CDR1 is SGHRS and CDR2 is YFSETQ. The CDR3 covers 16 residues. The CDR3, as DNA: TGCGCCAGCAGCTCCATGCCGGGAGACTCCTACAGTGAGCAGTTTTTC. Its protein is CASSSMPGDSYSEQFF.

This clonotype was picked up one time. This could be a read error, since a much larger clone is one nucleotide away. This is likely a read error, given that the CDR3 carries no conserved phenylalanine or tryptophan at its end. The chain couples TRBV20-1 to TRBJ1-2, with a weak D call TRBD1 (5 bases). Germline lookup yields CDR1 DFQATT and CDR2 SNEGSKA (reference sequence). V was clipped by 2 bases and J by 2 bases, with 12 bases between them. The CDR3 runs 14 residues. DNA for the CDR3: TGCAGTGCTAGAAAACCGGGACGGAACTATGGCTACACCTAC. Residues: CSARKPGRNYGYTY.

The sample holds many counts of this clonotype. The rearrangement links TRBV5-1 to TRBJ2-3; D not resolved. V was clipped by 4 bases and J by 1 base, with 10 bases between them. Germline V lookup: CDR1 SGHRS, CDR2 YFSETQ. The CDR3 covers 14 residues. CDR3 coding DNA: TGCGCCAGCAGCCCCTTTCGTGGCACAGATACGCAGTATTTT. Its protein is CASSPFRGTDTQYF.

The sample holds many counts of this clonotype. This sequence joins TRBV7-9 and TRBJ2-7; 11 bases fit TRBD2. This CDR3 has 15 amino acids. Germline CDR1 reads SEHNR; CDR2 reads FQNEAQ (reference sequence). The J segment lost 1 base and the V segment lost 4 bases, leaving 3 bases of the junction unmatched. This chain's CDR3 is CASSSRTSGSYEQYF. CDR3 bases: TGTGCCAGCAGCTCAAGGACTAGCGGGTCCTACGAGCAGTACTTC.

This clonotype showed up just a few times. The chain combines TRBV18 with TRBJ2-1, with TRBD2 identical over 11 bases. The CDR3 has 18 amino acids. V gave up 0 bases and J gave up 4 bases; unmatched junction bases: 8. CDR1 is KGHSH, CDR2 LQKENI, per germline. The CDR3 region is CASSPPGGTSGNYNEQFF. In DNA, the CDR3 is TGTGCCAGCTCACCACCGGGTGGGACTAGCGGAAATTACAATGAGCAGTTCTTC.

By sample fraction, this clonotype is medium-sized (0.01 to 0.1%). The chain carries TRBV5-1 and TRBJ1-5, with a possible D match to TRBD1 (6 bases). Looked up from germline, CDR1 is SGHRS and CDR2 is YFSETQ. Trimming removed 4 bases from V and 6 bases from J, with 14 bases in between. CDR3 length equals 14 residues. The CDR3 loop is CASSEGGISQPQHF. For the CDR3, the DNA is TGCGCCAGCAGCGAAGGGGGAATCAGTCAGCCCCAGCATTTT.

Only one count was recorded for this clonotype. It may be a read error: a sequence one base away is much more abundant. The genes are TRBV30 and TRBJ1-1, with D hard to call. The CDR3 is 12 amino acids. With 0 bases removed from V and 0 bases from J, the gap between germline ends came to 2 bases. The germline V gene encodes CDR1 GTSNPN and CDR2 SVGIG (reference sequence). The CDR3 loop reads CAWSVVNTEAFF. CDR3 sequence (DNA): TGTGCCTGGAGTGTGGTGAACACTGAAGCTTTCTTT.

The CDR3 sequence: CASSIQGNTEAFF. The CDR3 nucleotides are TGTGCCAGTAGTATACAGGGGAACACTGAAGCTTTCTTT. This chain connects TRBV19 to TRBJ1-1; D perhaps matches TRBD1 (5 bases). The germline V gene has CDR1 LNHDA and CDR2 SQIVND (reference sequence). CDR3 length: 13 amino acids. V was pared by 2 bases and J by 1 base, with 5 bases between.

This chain links TRBV20-1 with TRBJ2-2; 8 bases are shared with TRBD1. J gave up 2 bases and V 1 base, and 18 bases lay outside the gene matches. This CDR3 spans 20 amino acids. Germline-derived CDR1 and CDR2 are DFQATT and SNEGSKA (reference sequence). Written as DNA, the CDR3 is TGCAGTGCTAGAGGGAACTCTCGGACAGGGACAATCGTAAACACCGGGGAGCTGTTTTTT. Translation: CSARGNSRTGTIVNTGELFF.